These 18 T cell receptor beta chains came from one sample sequenced in a study of low-dose radiotherapy and immunotherapy resistance in tumors. TCRs were put through around 20 PCR cycles of amplification with Phusion. A constant-region primer and the V-primer adapter served as the primer pair. TCRdb fed the reads into MiXCR, producing one record per CDR3 protein. The sample yields fewer than 60,000 distinct CDR3 sequences, roughly 12% seen once. Specified time point: before trial treatment. Sample: PBMCs, taken before treatment. Receptors originate from a female donor with ovarian cancer.

This clonotype has at least ten counts. The chain recombines TRBV5-1 with TRBJ1-4; 10 nucleotides line up with TRBD1. V was clipped by 4 bases and J by 5 bases; unmatched bases: 8. CDR1 is SGHRS and CDR2 is YFSETQ in the germline V gene. The CDR3 spans 16 residues. The CDR3 bases are TGCGCCAGCAGCCCCGGGACAGGGGCCGTGAATGAAAAACTGTTTTTT. This encodes CASSPGTGAVNEKLFF.

Many counts were recorded for this clonotype. This chain links TRBV23-1 with TRBJ2-6; 7 bases match TRBD1. TRBV23-1 is known as an ORF, though its function is uncertain. After removal of 4 bases from V and 1 base from J, the junction contained 7 bases not matched to a gene. This CDR3 comprises 17 residues. Written as DNA, the CDR3 is TGCGCCAGCAGTCGCTCAGGGGGTCTATCTGGGGCCAACGTCCTGACTTTC. It encodes CASSRSGGLSGANVLTF.

This clonotype has just a few counts. The chain joins TRBV12-3 or TRBV12-4 to TRBJ2-3; 9 bases line up with TRBD2. With V trimmed by 3 bases and J by 4 bases, 5 bases remained unmatched. The CDR3 contains 15 residues. The CDR3 DNA is TGTGCCAGCAGTTTTGGCGGGGGGGGGTCAGATACGCAGTATTTT. Residues: CASSFGGGGSDTQYF.

Many counts were recorded for this clonotype. The chain recombines TRBV11-2 with TRBJ1-5; D gene unclear. The V end lost 0 bases, the J end lost 1 base, and 7 bases lay between the germline ends. This CDR3 has 15 amino acids. Germline V gene data show CDR1 as SGHAT and CDR2 as FQNNGV. The CDR3 coding sequence is TGTGCCAGCAGCTTAGACGGGAGGAGCAATCAGCCCCAGCATTTT. Translation: CASSLDGRSNQPQHF.

In its sample, this clonotype was seen many times. The chain combines TRBV27 with TRBJ1-5, with a possible D match to TRBD1 (5 bases). CDR1 is MNHEY, CDR2 SMNVEV, per germline (reference sequence). This CDR3 is 14 amino acids long. V lost 5 bases and J 3 bases, leaving 11 bases between the germline ends. For the CDR3, the DNA is TGTGCCAGCAGTGCCGACAGACTCAATCAGCCCCAGCATTTT. This gives the protein CASSADRLNQPQHF.

This clonotype was counted at least ten times. The rearrangement joins TRBV7-9 to TRBJ1-2; TRBD1 matches at 8 bases. CDR3 length: 13 residues. The germline V gene has CDR1 SEHNR and CDR2 FQNEAQ (reference sequence). Trimming removed 6 bases from V and 6 bases from J; junction bases left unmatched: 6. In nucleotides, the CDR3 is TGTGCCAGCAGTTTGACAGGGGTTGATGGCTACACCTTC. Translated: CASSLTGVDGYTF.

This clonotype was recorded many times. The chain is built from TRBV11-2 and TRBJ2-5; a possible D gene is TRBD2 (5 bases). Germline CDR1 and CDR2: SGHAT and FQNNGV. This CDR3 contains 15 residues. The germline V and J ends were trimmed by 0 bases and 1 base, with 9 bases remaining between them. The CDR3 here is CASSLDGTSQETQYF. The DNA of the CDR3 is TGTGCCAGCAGCTTAGATGGTACTAGCCAAGAGACCCAGTACTTC.

This clonotype was detected ten times or more. The V call is TRBV20-1, the J call TRBJ2-7; TRBD1 agrees at 7 bases. The CDR3 loop spans 18 amino acids. J gave up 5 bases and V 0 bases, and 19 bases lay outside the gene matches. The germline CDR1 and CDR2 sequences are DFQATT and SNEGSKA (reference sequence). CDR3 protein: CSARDRGYRGPDPDEQYF. The CDR3 DNA follows: TGCAGTGCTAGAGATAGAGGGTACAGGGGCCCAGATCCGGACGAGCAGTACTTC.

This clonotype was observed many times. The chain joins TRBV20-1 to TRBJ1-2; TRBD1 matches 10 bases. Trimming at V came to 2 bases and at J to 6 bases, leaving 6 bases not matched to a gene. The CDR3 has 14 residues. The V gene's germline CDR1 is DFQATT and CDR2 SNEGSKA (reference sequence). The CDR3 spells CSARRGTGEDGYTF. As DNA, the CDR3 is TGCAGTGCTAGAAGGGGGACAGGGGAAGATGGCTACACCTTC.

This clonotype was counted many times. The rearrangement links TRBV6-5 to TRBJ1-1; a weak D match, TRBD1 (5 bases). Trimming took off 5 bases at V and 2 bases at J, with 18 bases between the two ends. This CDR3 is built from 16 residues. The V gene's germline CDR1 is MNHEY and CDR2 SVGAGI. Written as DNA, the CDR3 is TGTGCCAGCAGTACTACCCTCCTTGGGGGTAACACTGAAGCTTTCTTT. It is translated as CASSTTLLGGNTEAFF.

In its sample, this clonotype was seen many times. The chain carries TRBV5-4 and TRBJ2-5; a possible D gene is TRBD2 (7 bases). V lost 0 bases, J lost 7 bases, and 13 bases lay in between. The CDR3 is made up of 14 amino acids. Germline CDR1 and CDR2: SGHNT and YYREEE (reference sequence). The CDR3 region is CASSLGGGAGTQYF. CDR3 DNA: TGTGCCAGCAGCTTGGGTGGGGGGGCCGGGACCCAGTACTTC.

This clonotype was observed at least ten times. The chain has TRBV4-1 and TRBJ2-7; perhaps TRBD1 as D (5 bases). Germline V CDR1 and CDR2: MGHRA, YSYEKL. Trimming shortened V by 1 base and J by 0 bases, and 16 bases separated the two germline ends. The CDR3 length is 17 residues. The CDR3 spells CASSQAAETAISYEQYF. CDR3 in DNA: TGCGCCAGCAGCCAAGCGGCCGAGACAGCTATCTCCTACGAGCAGTACTTC.

This clonotype came up many times. The chain links TRBV7-2 to TRBJ2-1; D is possibly TRBD2 (5 bases). The germline V gene encodes CDR1 SGHTA and CDR2 FQGNSA. V lost 10 bases and J 8 bases, leaving 15 bases between the germline ends. CDR3 length equals 12 residues. The CDR3 is CATGELRHEQFF. CDR3 in DNA: TGTGCCACCGGGGAGCTGAGACATGAGCAGTTCTTC.

This clonotype appeared many times. The chain carries TRBV19 and TRBJ1-1; D possibly corresponds to TRBD1 (5 bases). Germline CDR1 LNHDA, CDR2 SQIVND (reference sequence). Trimming cost V 6 bases and J 0 bases, with 8 bases left between them. The CDR3 length is 13 residues. The CDR3 DNA reads as TGTGCCAGTAGGGGACTGATGAACACTGAAGCTTTCTTT. Its translation: CASRGLMNTEAFF.

This clonotype has just a few counts. This chain uses TRBV3-1 with TRBJ2-1; 12 positions agree with TRBD2. Unmatched junction bases numbered 3, after V lost 4 bases and J lost 8 bases. CDR1 is LGHDT and CDR2 is YNNKEL in the germline V gene (reference sequence). The CDR3 has 14 residues. The CDR3 here is CASSRGTSGYEQFF. CDR3 coding DNA: TGTGCCAGCAGCCGCGGGACTAGCGGGTATGAGCAGTTCTTC.

This clonotype showed up many times. The chain is built from TRBV5-1 and TRBJ1-1; the D is unclear. The CDR3 length is 13 residues. V gave up 2 bases and J gave up 7 bases, with 12 bases separating them. The germline V gene has CDR1 SGHRS and CDR2 YFSETQ. The CDR3 region has the DNA TGCGCCAGCAGCTTTAACCGGGCCCTTGAAGCTTTCTTT. Its protein is CASSFNRALEAFF.

This clonotype came up many times. The chain couples TRBV9 to TRBJ1-3, with TRBD1 identical over 8 bases. The CDR3 sequence is 16 residues long. J gave up 3 bases and V 0 bases, and 5 bases lay outside the gene matches. CDR1 SGDLS and CDR2 YYNGEE come from the germline V gene. The CDR3 loop is CASSVAYGQGGNTIYF. CDR3 coding DNA: TGTGCCAGCAGCGTAGCCTACGGACAGGGTGGAAACACCATATATTTT.

This clonotype was counted many times. The V call is TRBV11-1, the J call TRBJ2-7; a possible D gene is TRBD1 (6 bases). The CDR3 sequence is 14 residues long. Trimming removed 5 bases from V and 3 bases from J, with 14 bases in between. The V gene's germline CDR1 is SGHAT and CDR2 FQDESV (reference sequence). CDR3 in amino acids: CASSPDRILYEQYF. The CDR3 nucleotides read TGTGCCAGCAGCCCAGACAGGATCCTCTACGAGCAGTACTTC.